The clone carrying this TCR beta chain has a handful of counts. This sample is drawn from a study of blood T cell repertoires in COVID-19. The CDR3 is made up of 14 amino acids. Germline CDR1 MNHEY, CDR2 SVGAGI. The V segment lost 7 bases and the J segment 7 bases; nucleotides outside the gene matches: 11. The repertoire was sequenced with immunoSEQ multiplex PCR; TCRdb's copy has only in-frame clones and lacks some. The data contain some 300,000 clones, around four fifths of them singletons. The chain joins TRBV6-5 to TRBJ1-2, with 8 bases lining up with TRBD1. The sample was peripheral blood. The receptor was isolated from a woman aged 45-65 years with active or convalescent COVID-19. CDR3 nucleotides: TGTGCCAGCACCAAGGCAGGGGGCAGAACTGGCTACACCTTC. The encoded protein is CASTKAGGRTGYTF.